These 23 T cell receptor beta chains were all obtained from the same sample, sequenced in a study of T cell responses to AZD1222 COVID-19 vaccine. Only in-frame clones appear in the TCRdb table, and some are missing; sequencing was by immunoSEQ multiplex PCR. Seen here are tens of thousands of clones, about 93% observed once, and the top ten hold roughly 5%. The input for sequencing was peripheral blood, taken on day 0 of MenACWY control vaccination. The receptors were sampled from an adult in good health.

The count of this clone is one. The chain uses TRBV6-2 or TRBV6-3 and TRBJ2-3; 9 positions agree with TRBD2. The CDR3 has 15 residues. With 4 bases clipped from V and 4 bases from J, the junction kept 6 bases outside the gene matches. Germline assignment: CDR1 MNHEY and CDR2 SVGEGT. The CDR3 loop reads CASSFSGRISDTQYF. CDR3 DNA sequence: TGTGCCAGCAGTTTTAGCGGGAGAATCTCAGATACGCAGTATTTT.

This chain joins TRBV15 and TRBJ2-7, with TRBD1 identical over 7 bases. The germline gives CDR1 LNHNV, CDR2 YYDKDF (reference sequence). The J segment lost 7 bases and the V segment lost 2 bases, leaving 11 bases of the junction unmatched. CDR3 length: 15 residues. The CDR3 coding sequence is TGTGCCACCAGCAGATCCGGGACAGCCCCCGAAGAGCAGTACTTC. Amino acid sequence: CATSRSGTAPEEQYF. Full variable domain (rest looked up from reference TRBV15 and TRBJ2-7): DAMVIQNPRYQVTQFGKPVTLSCSQTLNHNVMYWYQQKSSQAPKLLFHYYDKDFNNEADTPDNFQSRRPNTSFCFLDIRSPGLGDTAMYLCATSRSGTAPEEQYFGPGTRLTVT.

The chain links TRBV7-9 to TRBJ1-1; D may be TRBD1 (6 bases). Trimming shortened V by 5 bases and J by 1 base, and 11 bases separated the two germline ends. CDR1 SEHNR and CDR2 FQNEAQ come from the germline V gene (reference sequence). This CDR3 comprises 14 residues. The CDR3 region has the DNA TGTGCCAGCAGCCCTATAGGGGGGAACACTGAAGCTTTCTTT. Translation gives CASSPIGGNTEAFF.

The V call is TRBV6-5, the J call TRBJ1-1; D may be TRBD1 (5 bases). The CDR3 length is 15 residues. Trimming cost V 2 bases and J 2 bases, with 12 bases left between them. Germline CDR1 and CDR2: MNHEY and SVGAGI. As DNA, the CDR3 is TGTGCCAGCAGTTACGGAGGGGAAACCAACACTGAAGCTTTCTTT. It yields the protein CASSYGGETNTEAFF.

This sequence joins TRBV7-2 and TRBJ1-3, with D unclear. Germline V gene data show CDR1 as SGHTA and CDR2 as FQGNSA. Trimming removed 1 base at V and 8 bases at J, with 12 bases between. The CDR3 has 14 residues. This CDR3 reads CASSLGAGSDTIYF. CDR3 DNA: TGTGCCAGCAGCTTAGGGGCAGGCAGCGACACCATATATTTT.

This clone was seen a single time. The rearrangement joins TRBV6-5 to TRBJ1-4, with no clear D. CDR1 MNHEY and CDR2 SVGAGI come from the germline V gene. The V end was cut by 2 bases, the J end by 4 bases, with 8 bases between. The CDR3 length is 14 residues. CDR3 sequence: CASSYTGLNEKLFF. The CDR3 DNA reads as TGTGCCAGCAGTTACACCGGACTTAATGAAAAACTGTTTTTT.

V is TRBV11-2 and J is TRBJ1-2, with 7 bases lining up with TRBD1. Germline values: CDR1 SGHAT, CDR2 FQNNGV. The CDR3 consists of 16 residues. Trimming removed 5 bases from V and 8 bases from J; junction bases left unmatched: 17. The chain's CDR3 is CASSQLTGAVRLGYTF. CDR3 in DNA: TGTGCCAGCAGCCAACTAACAGGGGCCGTACGCCTAGGCTACACCTTC.

The chain is built from TRBV6-6 and TRBJ2-3; D gene unclear. This CDR3 spans 12 amino acids. The V end was cut by 6 bases, the J end by 6 bases, with 10 bases between. Germline CDR1 reads MNHNY; CDR2 reads SVGAGI (reference sequence). CDR3 nucleotides: TGTGCCAGCAGCCAACTTGGTGATACGCAGTATTTT. Translating gives CASSQLGDTQYF.

This clone came up once. The genes are TRBV6-5 and TRBJ1-2; 10 bases line up with TRBD1. The CDR3 runs to 14 residues. Germline V gives CDR1 MNHEY, CDR2 SVGAGI. V lost 5 bases, J lost 6 bases, and 6 bases stayed unmatched. The chain's CDR3 is CASSPRQGAHGYTF. CDR3 bases: TGTGCCAGCAGTCCAAGACAGGGGGCCCATGGCTACACCTTC.

The chain recombines TRBV5-1 with TRBJ2-2; 7 positions agree with TRBD1. Germline loops: CDR1 SGHRS, CDR2 YFSETQ. V shed 0 bases, J shed 7 bases, and the junction held 6 bases outside the gene matches. This CDR3 has 15 residues. The chain's CDR3 is CASSLGQGSHGELFF. In DNA form, the CDR3 reads TGCGCCAGCAGCTTGGGACAGGGATCACACGGGGAGCTGTTTTTT. Combining the CDR3 with reference TRBV5-1 and TRBJ2-2 gives the whole variable domain KAGVTQTPRYLIKTRGQQVTLSCSPISGHRSVSWYQQTPGQGLQFLFEYFSETQRNKGNFPGRFSGRQFSNSRSEMNVSTLELGDSALYLCASSLGQGSHGELFFGEGSRLTVL.

The chain has TRBV6-2 or TRBV6-3 and TRBJ1-4; TRBD1 might be the D (5 bases). CDR3 length equals 17 residues. Germline V gene lookup returns CDR1 MNHEY and CDR2 SVGEGT. Trimming removed 6 bases from V and 7 bases from J, with 24 bases in between. The CDR3 loop is CASSPRGLWGLGEKLFF. The CDR3, as DNA: TGTGCCAGCAGCCCCCGGGGACTTTGGGGGTTGGGTGAAAAACTGTTTTTT.

The gene calls are TRBV18 and TRBJ1-3; D gene uncertain. Germline lookup yields CDR1 KGHSH and CDR2 LQKENI. The CDR3 is 15 residues long. V gave up 4 bases and J gave up 0 bases, with 10 bases separating them. The CDR3 region is CASSREDSSGNTIYF. In DNA, the CDR3 is TGTGCCAGCTCACGTGAGGATAGCTCTGGAAACACCATATATTTT.

The V gene is TRBV7-9, the J gene TRBJ2-7, with a weak D call TRBD1 (6 bases). Trimming removed 0 bases from V and 3 bases from J, with 6 bases in between. Germline values: CDR1 SEHNR, CDR2 FQNEAQ (reference sequence). This CDR3 contains 13 residues. CDR3 nucleotides: TGTGCCAGCAGCTTAGCGACAGGCTACGAGCAGTACTTC. Translation: CASSLATGYEQYF.

The rearrangement uses TRBV6-5 and TRBJ2-3; the D gene could be TRBD1 or TRBD2 (5 bases each). V was trimmed by 6 bases and J by 3 bases, leaving 13 bases between them. The CDR3 contains 14 residues. In germline, CDR1 is MNHEY, CDR2 SVGAGI. CDR3 amino acids: CASSRDLPTDTQYF. The DNA for the CDR3 is TGTGCCAGCAGCAGGGACCTCCCAACAGATACGCAGTATTTT.

The gene calls are TRBV28 and TRBJ1-5; tentatively, D is TRBD1 (5 bases). V lost 6 bases and J lost 3, with 12 bases in between. The CDR3 totals 14 residues. Germline CDR1 MDHEN, CDR2 SYDVKM. The CDR3 nucleotides are TGTGCCAGCAGCCCAGGGTCTTTCAATCAGCCCCAGCATTTT. This gives the protein CASSPGSFNQPQHF.

This clone was observed a single time. The genes are TRBV7-2 and TRBJ2-5; D might be TRBD1 (6 bases). The CDR3 loop spans 14 amino acids. CDR1 is SGHTA and CDR2 is FQGNSA in the germline V gene. V was clipped by 6 bases and J by 4 bases, with 15 bases between them. The CDR3 loop is CASRLTGIAETQYF. CDR3 coding DNA: TGTGCCAGCAGACTCACAGGGATAGCAGAGACCCAGTACTTC. Looking up the rest from reference TRBV7-2 and TRBJ2-5 gives the full variable domain: GAGVSQSPSNKVTEKGKDVELRCDPISGHTALYWYRQSLGQGLEFLIYFQGNSAPDKSGLPSDRFSAERTGGSVSTLTIQRTQQEDSAVYLCASRLTGIAETQYFGPGTRLLVL.

The rearrangement uses TRBV5-1 and TRBJ1-5; TRBD1 agrees at 12 bases. The germline gives CDR1 SGHRS, CDR2 YFSETQ. The CDR3 has 15 residues. The V and J ends lost 4 bases and 6 bases, in that order; junction bases with no gene match: 5. The CDR3 sequence: CASSPGTGGGQPQHF. CDR3 nucleotide sequence: TGCGCCAGCAGCCCGGGGACAGGGGGCGGTCAGCCCCAGCATTTT.

J is TRBJ1-5 and V is TRBV6-5; D not resolved. Germline loops: CDR1 MNHEY, CDR2 SVGAGI. V dropped 5 bases and J dropped 4 bases, with 9 bases sitting between them. This CDR3 comprises 13 residues. The DNA for the CDR3 is TGTGCCAGCAGTACGGGTGAGAATCAGCCCCAGCATTTT. It specifies CASSTGENQPQHF.

The chain employs TRBV6-5 and TRBJ2-7, with 8 bases aligning to TRBD2. V lost 4 bases and J lost 5; bases outside the gene matches: 10. This CDR3 is built from 15 residues. Germline assignment: CDR1 MNHEY and CDR2 SVGAGI. In DNA form, the CDR3 reads TGTGCCAGCAGTTCACTAGCGGCAGGACTGAACGAGCAGTACTTC. Translation gives CASSSLAAGLNEQYF.

The chain combines TRBV6-1 with TRBJ2-1, with D possibly being TRBD2 (5 bases). Germline CDR1 reads MNHNS; CDR2 reads SASEGT. The CDR3 has 12 amino acids. V was clipped by 1 base and J by 13 bases, with 11 bases between them. CDR3 residues: CASSEVGEKQFF. CDR3 coding DNA: TGTGCCAGCAGTGAAGTGGGAGAAAAACAGTTCTTC.

The chain is built from TRBV28 and TRBJ1-4; tentatively, D is TRBD1 (5 bases). The CDR3 is made up of 16 amino acids. The V gene's germline CDR1 is MDHEN and CDR2 SYDVKM. The germline V and J ends were trimmed by 11 bases and 0 bases, with 19 bases remaining between them. The CDR3 sequence: CASLGRRGATNEKLFF. CDR3 sequence (DNA): TGTGCCTCCCTGGGTAGGAGGGGAGCAACTAATGAAAAACTGTTTTTT.

In nucleotides, the CDR3 is TGTGCCAGCAGTGAGGGACAGATTAGCAATCAGCCCCAGCATTTT. This sequence encodes CASSEGQISNQPQHF. The rearrangement joins TRBV2 to TRBJ1-5, with 7 bases matching TRBD1. CDR1 is SNHLY, CDR2 FYNNEI, per germline. The trim removed 3 bases at V and 0 bases at J, leaving 2 bases unmatched. CDR3 length: 15 residues.

The rearrangement links TRBV7-2 to TRBJ2-2; possibly TRBD2 for D (5 bases). Germline assignment: CDR1 SGHTA and CDR2 FQGNSA. The V and J ends lost 2 bases and 6 bases respectively, with 10 bases between them. There are 14 residues in the CDR3. CDR3: CASSLMSGAGELFF. The CDR3 DNA follows: TGTGCCAGCAGCTTAATGTCCGGGGCCGGGGAGCTGTTTTTT.